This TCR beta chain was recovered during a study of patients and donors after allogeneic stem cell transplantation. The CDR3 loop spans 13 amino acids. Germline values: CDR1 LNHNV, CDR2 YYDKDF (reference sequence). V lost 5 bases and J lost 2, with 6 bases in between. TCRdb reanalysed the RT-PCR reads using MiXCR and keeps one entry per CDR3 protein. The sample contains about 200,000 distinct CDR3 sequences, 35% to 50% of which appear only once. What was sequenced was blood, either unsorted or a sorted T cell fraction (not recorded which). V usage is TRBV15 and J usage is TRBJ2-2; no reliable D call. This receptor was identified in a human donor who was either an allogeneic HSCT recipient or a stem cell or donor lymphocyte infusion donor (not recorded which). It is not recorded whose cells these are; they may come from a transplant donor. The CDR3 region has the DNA TGTGCCACCAGCGATCAAAACACCGGGGAGCTGTTTTTT. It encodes CATSDQNTGELFF.